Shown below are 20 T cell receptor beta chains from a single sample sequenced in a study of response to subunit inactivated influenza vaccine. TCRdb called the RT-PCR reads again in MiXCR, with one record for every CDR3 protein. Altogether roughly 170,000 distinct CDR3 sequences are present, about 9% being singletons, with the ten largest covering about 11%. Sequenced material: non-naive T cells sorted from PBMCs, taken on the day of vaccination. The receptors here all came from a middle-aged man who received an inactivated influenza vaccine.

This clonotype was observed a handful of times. CDR3 loop: CATSRLAEDNEQFF. The CDR3 bases are TGTGCCACCAGCAGACTAGCGGAAGACAATGAGCAGTTCTTC. The genes are TRBV15 and TRBJ2-1; 7 bases agree with TRBD2. The CDR3 length is 14 residues. Germline V lookup: CDR1 LNHNV, CDR2 YYDKDF (reference sequence). V dropped 2 bases and J dropped 5; count of bases not matched to a gene: 3.

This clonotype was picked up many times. CDR3 nucleotides: TGTGCCAGCAGCCCGTCTTACCAAGAGACCCAGTACTTC. Its translation is CASSPSYQETQYF. The chain recombines TRBV7-2 with TRBJ2-5; D gene unclear. The V gene's germline CDR1 is SGHTA and CDR2 FQGNSA. The CDR3 runs to 13 residues. V gave up 5 bases and J gave up 0 bases, with 7 bases separating them.

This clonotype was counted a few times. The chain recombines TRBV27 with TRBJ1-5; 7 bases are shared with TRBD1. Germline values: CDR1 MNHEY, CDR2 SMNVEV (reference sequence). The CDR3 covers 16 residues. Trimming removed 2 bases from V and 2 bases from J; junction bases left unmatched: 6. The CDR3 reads CASSLKAGGRNQPQHF. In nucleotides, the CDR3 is TGTGCCAGCAGTTTAAAAGCAGGGGGACGCAATCAGCCCCAGCATTTT.

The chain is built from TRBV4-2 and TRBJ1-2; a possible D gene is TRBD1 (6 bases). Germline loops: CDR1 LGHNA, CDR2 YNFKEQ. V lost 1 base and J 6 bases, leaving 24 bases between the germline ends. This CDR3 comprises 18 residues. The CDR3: CASSQVRGASMLTDGYTF. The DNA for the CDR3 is TGTGCCAGCAGCCAAGTACGGGGGGCGAGCATGTTAACGGATGGCTACACCTTC.

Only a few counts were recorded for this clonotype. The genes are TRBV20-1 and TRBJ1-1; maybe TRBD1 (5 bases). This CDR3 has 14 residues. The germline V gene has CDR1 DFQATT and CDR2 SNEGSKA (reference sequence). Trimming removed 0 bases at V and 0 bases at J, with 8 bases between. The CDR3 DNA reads TGCAGTGCTAGAGATGGGGGGGTGAACACTGAAGCTTTCTTT. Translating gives CSARDGGVNTEAFF.

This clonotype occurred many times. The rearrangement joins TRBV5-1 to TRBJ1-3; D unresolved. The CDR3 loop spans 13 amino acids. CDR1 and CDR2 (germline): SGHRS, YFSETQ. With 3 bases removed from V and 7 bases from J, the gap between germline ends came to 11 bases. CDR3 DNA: TGCGCCAGCAGCTCTCCGACAACCAACACCATATATTTT. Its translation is CASSSPTTNTIYF.

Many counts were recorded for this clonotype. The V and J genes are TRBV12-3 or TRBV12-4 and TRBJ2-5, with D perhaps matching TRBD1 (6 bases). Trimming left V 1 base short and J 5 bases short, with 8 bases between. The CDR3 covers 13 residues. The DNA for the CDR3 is TGTGCCAGCAGTTTAGACAGGGTGGAGACCCAGTACTTC. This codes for CASSLDRVETQYF.

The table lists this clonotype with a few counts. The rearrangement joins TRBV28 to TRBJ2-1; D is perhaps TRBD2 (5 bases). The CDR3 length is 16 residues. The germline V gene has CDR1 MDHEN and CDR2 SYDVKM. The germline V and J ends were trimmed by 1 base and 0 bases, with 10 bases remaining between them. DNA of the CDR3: TGTGCCAGCAGTTTATTAGCGAGTAACTCCTACAATGAGCAGTTCTTC. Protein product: CASSLLASNSYNEQFF.

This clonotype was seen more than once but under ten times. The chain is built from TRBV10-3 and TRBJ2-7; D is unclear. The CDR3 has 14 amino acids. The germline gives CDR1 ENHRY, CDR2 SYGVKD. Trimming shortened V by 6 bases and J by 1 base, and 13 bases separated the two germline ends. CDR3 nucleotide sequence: TGTGCCATCAGCAGCTCGGACGGGTCCTACGAGCAGTACTTC. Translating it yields CAISSSDGSYEQYF.

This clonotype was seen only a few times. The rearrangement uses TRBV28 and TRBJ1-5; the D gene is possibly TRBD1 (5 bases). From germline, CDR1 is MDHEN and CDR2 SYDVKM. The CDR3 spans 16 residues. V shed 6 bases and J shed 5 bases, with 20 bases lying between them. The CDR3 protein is CASRGSRGTIHQPQHF. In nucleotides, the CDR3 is TGTGCCAGCAGGGGCTCGCGGGGCACCATACATCAGCCCCAGCATTTT.

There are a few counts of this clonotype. Written as DNA, the CDR3 is TGCGCCAGCAGCCAAACGGGCCTATTGGGGGAGCAGTACTTC. Translated, it gives CASSQTGLLGEQYF. This chain links TRBV4-3 with TRBJ2-7, with D unclear. Per the germline V gene, CDR1 is LGHNA and CDR2 is YSLEER. The CDR3 spans 14 residues. V gave up 2 bases and J gave up 7 bases, with 15 bases separating them.

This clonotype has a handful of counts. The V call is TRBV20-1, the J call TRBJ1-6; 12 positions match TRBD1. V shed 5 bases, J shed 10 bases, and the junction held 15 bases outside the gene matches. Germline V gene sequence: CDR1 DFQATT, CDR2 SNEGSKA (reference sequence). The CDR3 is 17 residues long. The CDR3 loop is CSASGTGGYQPRSPLHF. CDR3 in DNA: TGCAGTGCTTCCGGGACAGGGGGCTACCAACCTCGGTCACCCCTCCACTTT.

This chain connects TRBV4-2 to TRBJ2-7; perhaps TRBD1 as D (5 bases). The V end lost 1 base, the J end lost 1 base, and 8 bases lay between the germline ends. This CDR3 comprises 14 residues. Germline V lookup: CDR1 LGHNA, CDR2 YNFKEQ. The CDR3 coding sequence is TGTGCCAGCAGCCAAGGGGCAGGGTCCTACGAGCAGTACTTC. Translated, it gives CASSQGAGSYEQYF.

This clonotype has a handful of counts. Written as DNA, the CDR3 is TGTGCCAGCAGCCTATCCTGGACTAGCGGGTTCAATGAGCAGTTCTTC. Its translation is CASSLSWTSGFNEQFF. The rearrangement uses TRBV7-3 and TRBJ2-1; TRBD2 matches at 11 bases. The CDR3 length is 16 residues. CDR1 is SGHTA, CDR2 FQGTGA, per germline. The junction had 9 bases not matched to a gene; V was cut back by 5 bases and J by 6 bases.

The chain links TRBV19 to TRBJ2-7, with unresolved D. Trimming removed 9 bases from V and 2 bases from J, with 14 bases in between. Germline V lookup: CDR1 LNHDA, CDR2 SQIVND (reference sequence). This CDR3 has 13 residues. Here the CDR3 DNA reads TGTGCCAGGGGCCCCGGGCTCCCCTACGAGCAGTACTTC. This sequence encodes CARGPGLPYEQYF. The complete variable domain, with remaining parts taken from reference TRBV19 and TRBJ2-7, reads DGGITQSPKYLFRKEGQNVTLSCEQNLNHDAMYWYRQDPGQGLRLIYYSQIVNDFQKGDIAEGYSVSREKKESFPLTVTSAQKNPTAFYLCARGPGLPYEQYFGPGTRLTVT.

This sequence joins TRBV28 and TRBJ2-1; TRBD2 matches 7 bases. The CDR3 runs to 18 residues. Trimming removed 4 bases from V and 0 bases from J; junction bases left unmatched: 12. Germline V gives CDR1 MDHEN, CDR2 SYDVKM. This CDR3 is CASSSHSFGGSSYNEQFF. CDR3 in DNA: TGTGCCAGCAGTTCCCATTCGTTTGGCGGGAGCTCCTACAATGAGCAGTTCTTC.

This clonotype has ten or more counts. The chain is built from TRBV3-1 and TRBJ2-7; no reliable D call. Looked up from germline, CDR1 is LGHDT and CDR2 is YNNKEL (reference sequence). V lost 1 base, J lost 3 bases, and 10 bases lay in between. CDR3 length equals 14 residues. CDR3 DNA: TGTGCCAGCAGCCAAGTAGGAAGTCGCTACGAGCAGTACTTC. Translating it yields CASSQVGSRYEQYF.

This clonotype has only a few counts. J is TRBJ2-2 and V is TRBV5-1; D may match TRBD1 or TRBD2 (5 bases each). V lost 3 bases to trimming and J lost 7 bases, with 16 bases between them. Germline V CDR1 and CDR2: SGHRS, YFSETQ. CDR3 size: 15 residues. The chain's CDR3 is CASSSGMGEYGELFF. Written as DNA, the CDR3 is TGCGCCAGCAGCTCTGGTATGGGGGAGTACGGGGAGCTGTTTTTT.

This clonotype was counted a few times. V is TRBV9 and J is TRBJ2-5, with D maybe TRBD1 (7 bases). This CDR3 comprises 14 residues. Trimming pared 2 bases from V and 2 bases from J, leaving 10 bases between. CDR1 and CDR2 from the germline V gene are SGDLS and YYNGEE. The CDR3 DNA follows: TGTGCCAGCAGCGTGGGGGGACAGCAAGAGACCCAGTACTTC. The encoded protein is CASSVGGQQETQYF.

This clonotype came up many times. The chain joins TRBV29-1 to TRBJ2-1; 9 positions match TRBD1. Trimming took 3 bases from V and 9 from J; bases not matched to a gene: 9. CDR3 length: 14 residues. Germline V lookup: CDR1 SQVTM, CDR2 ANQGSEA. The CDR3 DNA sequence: TGCAGCGTTGAGTATCGGGACAGGGATGGTGAGCAGTTCTTC. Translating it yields CSVEYRDRDGEQFF.